This TCR beta chain was captured in a study of blood T cell repertoires in COVID-19. Study at large: T cells, B-cell-depleted T cells, or PBMCs supplied cDNA or gDNA.

Participants were placed into cohorts based on the clinical history they reported. Per the original methods: It was from reference gene primer amplification that nucleated cell counts were estimated. Sequencing used immunoSEQ multiplex PCR; TCRdb keeps in-frame clones, though not all of them. The V and J calls and clone size come from that table; D and trimming were worked out from the DNA. The sample has fewer than 300,000 clones; approximately 78% are singletons. Germline V gene lookup returns CDR1 LNHDA and CDR2 SQIVND (reference sequence). The V segment lost 5 bases and the J segment 2 bases; nucleotides outside the gene matches: 5. The CDR3 is 14 amino acids.

The clonotype was recovered from a man in his forties or fifties who had been exposed to COVID-19. The chain is built from TRBV19 and TRBJ2-5; 7 positions match TRBD1. Sequencing was carried out using PBMCs or T cells enriched from blood (not recorded which). The DNA for the CDR3 is TGTGCCAGTAGTCCAGGGGGTTTTCAAGAGACCCAGTACTTC. This sequence encodes CASSPGGFQETQYF. Full variable domain (outside the CDR3, taken from reference TRBV19 and TRBJ2-5): DGGITQSPKYLFRKEGQNVTLSCEQNLNHDAMYWYRQDPGQGLRLIYYSQIVNDFQKGDIAEGYSVSREKKESFPLTVTSAQKNPTAFYLCASSPGGFQETQYFGPGTRLLVL.